This T cell receptor (beta chain) came from a study of T cell repertoires in cytomegalovirus infection. Looking at the study overall: Both a matching HLA type and CMV infection were indicated by public TCR beta signatures. Study-wide results and limits: Accumulated public TCR beta family frequency recognized individuals carrying CMV together with the relevant HLA. In two of eight donors, the top clonotype was HLA-C-restricted CMV-specific.

A note on this clonotype: Antigen unknown.

TCRdb reanalysed the reads using MiXCR and keeps one entry per CDR3 protein. The repertoire consists of roughly 500,000 distinct CDR3 sequences, with over 9% occurring once and the leading ten covering around 9.6%. Trimming removed 0 bases from V and 7 bases from J; junction bases left unmatched: 2. CDR1 and CDR2 (germline): KGHDR, SFDVKD. This CDR3 region has 14 residues. Sequencing was performed on PBMCs. The receptor was isolated from a human donor in good health (CMV status not recorded). Some clones in this sample may be carry-over from other donors' samples. V is TRBV24-1 and J is TRBJ2-1; 7 nucleotides agree with TRBD2. The CDR3 is CATSDLQGGNEQFF. CDR3 DNA sequence: TGTGCCACCAGTGATTTGCAGGGAGGGAATGAGCAGTTCTTC.